Presented here are 3 T cell receptor beta chains from one specimen sequenced in a study of blood T cell repertoires in COVID-19 (dated by TCRdb to 2018 to 2021). Library construction relied on the immunoSEQ multiplex PCR assay. Held by TCRdb, this immuneACCESS table contains in-frame sequences only and omits some clones. Under half of the omission traces to an unresolved V gene where checked; the cause of the rest is unknown. Recorded for this sample are some 200,000 clones; 70% to 85% of them occurred a single time. The ten largest make up around 1.5% of the sample. The sequencing sample was made of peripheral blood. These receptors came from a woman in her forties who had recovered from COVID-19.

The chain joins TRBV7-2 to TRBJ2-7; 8 bases are shared with TRBD1. The CDR3 spans 13 residues. J gave up 7 bases and V 4 bases, and 6 bases lay outside the gene matches. Per the germline V gene, CDR1 is SGHTA and CDR2 is FQGNSA. The CDR3 sequence is CASSYTGGLEQYF. Written as DNA, the CDR3 is TGTGCCAGCAGCTACACAGGGGGGCTTGAGCAGTACTTC.

The V call is TRBV7-2, the J call TRBJ1-2; no clear D. The V end was cut by 2 bases, the J end by 14 bases, with 12 bases between. Germline lookup yields CDR1 SGHTA and CDR2 FQGNSA. CDR3 size: 11 residues. The CDR3 nucleotides are TGTGCCAGCAGCTTATTTGAGGATAAGACCTTC. This sequence encodes CASSLFEDKTF. Filled out from reference TRBV7-2 and TRBJ1-2, the complete variable domain reads GAGVSQSPSNKVTEKGKDVELRCDPISGHTALYWYRQSLGQGLEFLIYFQGNSAPDKSGLPSDRFSAERTGGSVSTLTIQRTQQEDSAVYLCASSLFEDKTFGSGTRLTVV.

The CDR3 DNA sequence: TGTGCCAGCAGCCCGAAAACTCAGGGGGACACTGAAGCTTTCTTT. Translating gives CASSPKTQGDTEAFF. The chain is built from TRBV5-6 and TRBJ1-1; 7 nucleotides agree with TRBD1. The CDR3 has 15 amino acids. From germline, CDR1 is SGHDT and CDR2 YYEEEE. The V and J ends lost 4 bases and 3 bases, in that order; junction bases with no gene match: 9.